Sequencing of this T cell receptor beta chain was carried out in a study of cytotoxic CD8 clonotypes in ibrutinib-treated CLL. About the study: Across the patients, around 10 were relapsed/refractory, roughly 15 treatment-naive and approximately 17 IGHV unmutated. Study-wide results and limits: Clonality grew at ibrutinib response; at progression, it decreased back toward baseline. With treatment, public clonotypes, which were uncommon, either contracted or remained stable.

In the case of this clone: Its antigen remains unknown.

Assay: immunoSEQ multiplex PCR; the TCRdb copy retains only in-frame clones and omits some. The data hold 35,000 to 40,000 clones, with about 70% observed a single time. Trimming pared 3 bases from V and 4 bases from J, leaving 10 bases between. Germline V CDR1 and CDR2: SGDLS, YYNGEE. The CDR3 has 13 amino acids. This sequence was found in a human donor with chronic lymphocytic leukemia. The sample in question was PBMCs, obtained at disease progression, from a patient treated with ibrutinib. The rearrangement uses TRBV9 and TRBJ1-1; unclear D gene. As DNA, the CDR3 is TGTGCCAGCAGCGCGACCGCGGGCACTGAAGCTTTCTTT. Translating gives CASSATAGTEAFF. The variable domain in full, completed from reference TRBV9 and TRBJ1-1, reads DSGVTQTPKHLITATGQRVTLRCSPRSGDLSVYWYQQSLDQGLQFLIQYYNGEERAKGNILERFSAQQFPDLHSELNLSSLELGDSALYFCASSATAGTEAFFGQGTRLTVV.